These 30 T cell receptor beta chains were sequenced from one sample in a study of radiotherapy plus CTLA-4 blockade in lung cancer (dated by TCRdb to 2016 to 2019). The library was built by means of the immunoSEQ multiplex PCR assay. Not all clones reach the TCRdb copy of this immuneACCESS table, which keeps in-frame sequences only. Checked studies attribute under half of the gap to unresolved V genes and leave the rest unexplained. In this sample the table shows some 80,000 clones, 78% of which occur a single time. Under 25% of the sample is held by the ten biggest clonotypes. The specimen was peripheral blood, collected from a patient treated with radiotherapy plus ipilimumab. These receptors came from a human donor with non-small cell lung cancer whose response to radiotherapy plus ipilimumab could not be evaluated. Some clones in this sample may be carry-over from other donors' samples.

The chain uses TRBV27 and TRBJ2-2; a weak D match, TRBD1 (5 bases). Germline CDR1 MNHEY, CDR2 SMNVEV (reference sequence). This CDR3 region has 13 residues. V lost 8 bases and J lost 2, with 9 bases in between. As DNA, the CDR3 is TGTGCCAGCGGACATTATAACACCGGGGAGCTGTTTTTT. It specifies CASGHYNTGELFF.

V usage is TRBV5-4 and J usage is TRBJ1-1; TRBD1 might be the D (5 bases). CDR1 and CDR2 (germline): SGHNT, YYREEE (reference sequence). The CDR3 runs 14 residues. V lost 4 bases and J lost 5, with 15 bases in between. The DNA for the CDR3 is TGTGCCAGCAGCACCCCGATGCGGGGGACTGAAGCTTTCTTT. This translates into CASSTPMRGTEAFF.

The gene calls are TRBV5-1 and TRBJ1-1; 9 bases fit TRBD1. CDR1 SGHRS and CDR2 YFSETQ come from the germline V gene. The CDR3 extends over 18 amino acids. The V segment lost 3 bases and the J segment 0 bases; nucleotides outside the gene matches: 12. The CDR3 loop is CASSWKGQGNGMNTEAFF. For the CDR3, the DNA is TGCGCCAGCAGCTGGAAGGGACAGGGAAATGGGATGAACACTGAAGCTTTCTTT.

The chain employs TRBV5-4 and TRBJ2-5, with TRBD1 as a possible D gene (5 bases). Gene TRBJ2-7 matches the end of the DNA better, so the J call may be wrong. CDR1 is SGHNT, CDR2 YYREEE, per germline (reference sequence). The length of the CDR3 is 13 residues. The CDR3 loop reads CASSLRGSYEQYF. The DNA of the CDR3 is TGTGCCAGCAGCTTGAGGGGTTCCTACGAGCAGTACTTC.

The J gene is TRBJ2-7, the V gene TRBV18; 8 bases align to TRBD1. In germline, CDR1 is KGHSH, CDR2 LQKENI. The V gene end was trimmed by 3 bases and the J gene end by 2 bases; junction bases not matched to a gene: 3. CDR3 size: 14 residues. The CDR3 here is CASSPSGQAYEQYF. In nucleotides, the CDR3 is TGTGCCAGCTCACCTTCGGGACAGGCCTACGAGCAGTACTTC.

V is TRBV18 and J is TRBJ1-5, with D unresolved. The ends were cut back, 6 bases at V and 0 bases at J, with 9 bases in the middle. CDR1 and CDR2 (germline): KGHSH, LQKENI. The CDR3 consists of 14 residues. CDR3 sequence (DNA): TGTGCCAGCTCGGTCACAGATAGCAATCAGCCCCAGCATTTT. As protein: CASSVTDSNQPQHF. The whole variable domain, filled in from reference TRBV18 and TRBJ1-5, reads NAGVMQNPRHLVRRRGQEARLRCSPMKGHSHVYWYRQLPEEGLKFMVYLQKENIIDESGMPKERFSAEFPKEGPSILRIQQVVRGDSAAYFCASSVTDSNQPQHFGDGTRLSIL.

The chain links TRBV15 to TRBJ1-4; possibly TRBD1 for D (6 bases). Trimming left V 2 bases short and J 0 bases short, with 16 bases between. From germline, CDR1 is LNHNV and CDR2 YYDKDF (reference sequence). CDR3 length: 18 residues. The CDR3 spells CATSRWGQLSATNEKLFF. The CDR3 DNA reads as TGTGCCACCAGCAGATGGGGGCAGCTAAGTGCAACTAATGAAAAACTGTTTTTT.

This clone was counted a single time. V gene TRBV2 combines with J gene TRBJ2-5; D may be TRBD2 (6 bases). Germline CDR1 and CDR2: SNHLY and FYNNEI. V shed 8 bases and J shed 4 bases, with 20 bases lying between them. This CDR3 contains 15 residues. DNA of the CDR3: TGTGCCAGCCCCGGGTACGGGGGTCGGCCAGAGACCCAGTACTTC. Protein sequence: CASPGYGGRPETQYF.

The V and J genes are TRBV15 and TRBJ2-5; 7 nucleotides line up with TRBD2. J was trimmed by 1 base and V by 5 bases; bases with no gene match: 7. There are 15 residues in the CDR3. The V gene's germline CDR1 is LNHNV and CDR2 YYDKDF (reference sequence). This chain's CDR3 is CATSGLWTSQETQYF. The CDR3 DNA follows: TGTGCCACCAGCGGACTTTGGACTAGCCAAGAGACCCAGTACTTC.

The rearrangement joins TRBV5-8 to TRBJ2-3; tentatively, D is TRBD2 (6 bases). The germline V gene encodes CDR1 SGHTS and CDR2 YDEGEE. The V gene lost 3 bases and the J gene lost 3 bases, with 11 bases spanning the gap. The CDR3 covers 14 residues. This CDR3 reads CASSSGTWTDTQYF. CDR3 bases: TGTGCCAGCAGCTCCGGGACTTGGACAGATACGCAGTATTTT.

This clone has only a few counts. The chain couples TRBV28 to TRBJ1-2; D remains unclear. V was shortened by 3 bases and J by 2 bases, with 13 bases between the two germline ends. Germline CDR1 and CDR2: MDHEN and SYDVKM. The CDR3 length is 15 residues. This chain's CDR3 is CASSLVNTKNYGYTF. Written as DNA, the CDR3 is TGTGCCAGCAGTTTGGTGAACACAAAAAACTATGGCTACACCTTC.

The rearrangement links TRBV28 to TRBJ2-5, with D uncertain. CDR3 length: 11 residues. CDR1 MDHEN and CDR2 SYDVKM come from the germline V gene. V lost 6 bases, J lost 5 bases, and 7 bases lay in between. The CDR3 nucleotides are TGTGCCAGCAGCCTCCGGGAGACCCAGTACTTC. It encodes CASSLRETQYF.

This clone was counted only a few times. The V call is TRBV9, the J call TRBJ2-7; 7 bases line up with TRBD1. The germline gives CDR1 SGDLS, CDR2 YYNGEE. The junction had 15 bases not matched to a gene; V was cut back by 3 bases and J by 6 bases. This CDR3 is 16 amino acids long. CDR3 loop: CASSAPGTVKGGEQYF. The CDR3 DNA reads TGTGCCAGCAGCGCCCCCGGGACAGTTAAAGGGGGCGAGCAGTACTTC.

This rearrangement joins TRBV6-7 to TRBJ1-5; a weak D match, TRBD1 (6 bases). TRBV6-7 is marked as an open reading frame, function uncertain. V lost 4 bases to trimming and J lost 6 bases, with 16 bases between them. The CDR3 spans 15 residues. The CDR3 protein is CASSSHRVTGQPQHF. DNA of the CDR3: TGTGCCAGCAGTTCCCACAGGGTTACGGGTCAGCCCCAGCATTTT.

The V and J genes are TRBV28 and TRBJ2-7, with D tentatively TRBD2 (6 bases). Trimming pared 3 bases from V and 0 bases from J, leaving 24 bases between. The CDR3 extends over 19 amino acids. CDR1 is MDHEN and CDR2 is SYDVKM in the germline V gene. CDR3 sequence (DNA): TGTGCCAGCAGTTTTGGCGTGGCGACGTGGAGGGGAAGCTCCTACGAGCAGTACTTC. Translated: CASSFGVATWRGSSYEQYF. The full variable domain, completed using reference TRBV28 and TRBJ2-7, is DVKVTQSSRYLVKRTGEKVFLECVQDMDHENMFWYRQDPGLGLRLIYFSYDVKMKEKGDIPEGYSVSREKKERFSLILESASTNQTSMYLCASSFGVATWRGSSYEQYFGPGTRLTVT.

The V call is TRBV9, the J call TRBJ2-5; 7 bases align to TRBD2. Judging by the DNA end, TRBJ2-7 fits better; the J call may be wrong. This CDR3 is built from 15 residues. Germline CDR1 and CDR2: SGDLS and YYNGEE. The CDR3: CASSVVGGGSYEQYF. The DNA of the CDR3 is TGTGCCAGCAGCGTAGTTGGGGGGGGTTCCTACGAGCAGTACTTC.

The chain employs TRBV6-1 and TRBJ2-7, with D maybe TRBD2 (5 bases). The CDR3 is 13 amino acids. Germline CDR1 is MNHNS and CDR2 is SASEGT. Trimming removed 3 bases at V and 7 bases at J, with 13 bases between. This CDR3 is CASSEEVSREQYF. DNA of the CDR3: TGTGCCAGCAGTGAGGAGGTGTCGAGAGAGCAGTACTTC.

The chain couples TRBV28 to TRBJ2-3; D might be TRBD2 (6 bases). The V gene lost 5 bases and the J gene lost 9 bases, with 12 bases spanning the gap. Germline CDR1 is MDHEN and CDR2 is SYDVKM. This CDR3 spans 12 amino acids. The CDR3 here is CASSGGLITQYF. The CDR3 DNA reads as TGTGCCAGCAGTGGGGGGTTAATCACGCAGTATTTT.

V and J are TRBV28 and TRBJ2-5; 11 nucleotides agree with TRBD2. The J call may not be correct, given that the DNA end is closer to TRBJ2-7. Germline-derived CDR1 and CDR2 are MDHEN and SYDVKM. The CDR3 totals 14 residues. The CDR3 DNA sequence: TGTGCCAGCAGTCTAGGGACTAGCGGCTACGAGCAGTACTTC. Protein sequence: CASSLGTSGYEQYF.

This clone has a handful of counts. The chain is built from TRBV5-6 and TRBJ2-5; 8 positions match TRBD2. Germline V gene lookup returns CDR1 SGHDT and CDR2 YYEEEE. V lost 0 bases to trimming and J lost 0 bases; unmatched junction nucleotides: 10. This CDR3 has 18 amino acids. The CDR3 DNA is TGTGCCAGCAGCTTGGAGGGGCTAGCGGGCTTGTACCAAGAGACCCAGTACTTC. Residues: CASSLEGLAGLYQETQYF.

The chain is built from TRBV28 and TRBJ2-7; weak D call: TRBD1 (6 bases). The CDR3 consists of 17 residues. Germline V lookup: CDR1 MDHEN, CDR2 SYDVKM. V shed 2 bases and J shed 7 bases, with 24 bases lying between them. CDR3 coding DNA: TGTGCCAGCAGTTTAGGTTCCCGGGGACACCTAAACCGGGAGCAGTACTTC. Its protein product is CASSLGSRGHLNREQYF.

The J gene is TRBJ2-1, the V gene TRBV7-8; 9 nucleotides match TRBD1. J gave up 9 bases and V 5 bases, and 14 bases lay outside the gene matches. The V gene's germline CDR1 is SGHVS and CDR2 FQNEAQ. The CDR3 contains 16 residues. The CDR3 region has the DNA TGTGCCAGCAGCCAGGGACAGGGAACCGTTACGGGTGAGCAGTTCTTC. The encoded protein is CASSQGQGTVTGEQFF.

The gene calls are TRBV5-4 and TRBJ2-3; 10 bases fit TRBD1. This CDR3 spans 16 amino acids. The germline V gene encodes CDR1 SGHNT and CDR2 YYREEE (reference sequence). V shed 4 bases, J shed 0 bases, and the junction held 5 bases outside the gene matches. CDR3 sequence reads: CASSRPTGGSTDTQYF. Written as DNA, the CDR3 is TGTGCCAGCAGCAGACCGACAGGGGGCAGCACAGATACGCAGTATTTT. Looking up the rest from reference TRBV5-4 and TRBJ2-3 gives the full variable domain: ETGVTQSPTHLIKTRGQQVTLRCSSQSGHNTVSWYQQALGQGPQFIFQYYREEENGRGNFPPRFSGLQFPNYSSELNVNALELDDSALYLCASSRPTGGSTDTQYFGPGTRLTVL.

The J gene is TRBJ2-2, the V gene TRBV7-2; D ambiguous. Germline CDR1 and CDR2: SGHTA and FQGNSA. Between the trimmed V and J ends, which lost 4 bases and 1 base, there was a span of 7 bases. CDR3 length: 14 amino acids. The CDR3 DNA follows: TGTGCCAGCAGCTCTAACAGGAACACCGGGGAGCTGTTTTTT. It specifies CASSSNRNTGELFF.

The rearrangement uses TRBV20-1 and TRBJ1-3; D unclear. Germline V gene data show CDR1 as DFQATT and CDR2 as SNEGSKA (reference sequence). CDR3 length equals 10 residues. V lost 5 bases, J lost 4 bases, and 3 bases lay in between. The CDR3 bases are TGCAGTGCTCTCGGAAACACCATATATTTT. Amino acid sequence: CSALGNTIYF.

This clone was detected only a few times. The rearrangement joins TRBV7-9 to TRBJ2-7, with 9 bases matching TRBD1. The germline CDR1 and CDR2 sequences are SEHNR and FQNEAQ (reference sequence). This CDR3 is built from 15 residues. The trim removed 4 bases at V and 2 bases at J, leaving 6 bases unmatched. As DNA, the CDR3 is TGTGCCAGCAGCTCTACCGGGACAGGGCCCTACGAGCAGTACTTC. It is translated as CASSSTGTGPYEQYF.

The chain couples TRBV7-9 to TRBJ1-1; D might be TRBD1 (6 bases). The CDR3 totals 15 residues. CDR1 is SEHNR and CDR2 is FQNEAQ in the germline V gene (reference sequence). V lost 5 bases, J lost 1 base, and 14 bases lay in between. The CDR3 reads CASSHPGQRNTEAFF. The CDR3, as DNA: TGTGCCAGCAGCCATCCCGGACAGCGGAACACTGAAGCTTTCTTT.

The chain is built from TRBV6-5 and TRBJ2-7; 8 nucleotides align to TRBD1. The CDR3 consists of 16 residues. CDR1 and CDR2 from the germline V gene are MNHEY and SVGAGI. J was trimmed by 2 bases and V by 4 bases; bases with no gene match: 10. The CDR3 bases are TGTGCCAGCAGTTCTCATCTGGGACAGGCTACCTACGAGCAGTACTTC. It specifies CASSSHLGQATYEQYF.

The rearrangement joins TRBV7-2 to TRBJ2-3, with D perhaps TRBD2 (7 bases). The CDR3 consists of 17 residues. Germline V gene sequence: CDR1 SGHTA, CDR2 FQGNSA. Trimming cost V 1 base and J 1 base, with 15 bases left between them. CDR3 bases: TGTGCCAGCAGCTTAGGGGGGGGGCTGTCCCGCACAGATACGCAGTATTTT. Its translation: CASSLGGGLSRTDTQYF.

The table lists this clone with a few counts. The chain carries TRBV5-1 and TRBJ2-6; D is unresolved. The CDR3 is 17 amino acids. Between the trimmed V and J ends, which lost 0 bases and 0 bases, there was a span of 10 bases. CDR1 and CDR2 from the germline V gene are SGHRS and YFSETQ. CDR3 coding DNA: TGCGCCAGCAGCTTGGGGGCGATATTCTCTGGGGCCAACGTCCTGACTTTC. Translated: CASSLGAIFSGANVLTF.